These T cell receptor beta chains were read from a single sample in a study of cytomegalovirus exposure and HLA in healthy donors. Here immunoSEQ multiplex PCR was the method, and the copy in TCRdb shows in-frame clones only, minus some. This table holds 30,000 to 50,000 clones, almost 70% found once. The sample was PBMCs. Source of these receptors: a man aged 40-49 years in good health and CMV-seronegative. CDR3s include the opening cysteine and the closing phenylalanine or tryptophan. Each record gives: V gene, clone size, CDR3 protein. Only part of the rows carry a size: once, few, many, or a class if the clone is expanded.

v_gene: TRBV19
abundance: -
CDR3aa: CASSAARPDTQYF

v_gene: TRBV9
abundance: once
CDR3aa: CASSPGQGPNEQFF

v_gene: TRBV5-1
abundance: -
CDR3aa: CASSLGDRGGEQYF

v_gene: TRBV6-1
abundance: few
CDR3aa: CASLMETGGAGELFF

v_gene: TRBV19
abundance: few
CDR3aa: CASSAGTDLSGYTF

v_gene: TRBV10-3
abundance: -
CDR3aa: CAISVSGGARETQYF

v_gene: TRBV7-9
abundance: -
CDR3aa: CASGQGAGNEKLFF

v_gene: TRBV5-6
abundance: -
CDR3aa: CASSYKDLDYGYTF

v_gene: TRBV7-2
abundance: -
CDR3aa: CASSLTQGNTEAFF

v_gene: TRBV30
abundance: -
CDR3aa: CAWSRRELSGANVLTF

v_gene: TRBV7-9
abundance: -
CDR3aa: CASSLASGAFF

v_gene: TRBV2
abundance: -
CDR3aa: CASSSRQGIGGKLFF

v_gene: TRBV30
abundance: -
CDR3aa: CAWLHQGNEKLFF

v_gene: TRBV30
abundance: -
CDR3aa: CAWSVGGQGDEKLFF

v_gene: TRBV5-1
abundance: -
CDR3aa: CASSLSVSGTDTQYF

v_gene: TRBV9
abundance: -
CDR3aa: CASSLGQGVGETQYF

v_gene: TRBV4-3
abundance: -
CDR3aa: CASSQDVQGAGGANVLTF

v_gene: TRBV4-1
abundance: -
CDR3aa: CASSQEKRWYF

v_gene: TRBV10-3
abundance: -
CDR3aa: CAISITGTYEQYF

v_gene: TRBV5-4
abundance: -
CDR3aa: CASSARQNSPLHF

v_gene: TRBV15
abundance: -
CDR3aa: CATSRDTGGAKNIQYF

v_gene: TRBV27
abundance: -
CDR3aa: CASSPRGNGYTF

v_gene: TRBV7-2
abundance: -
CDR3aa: CASSRNRASFNEQFF

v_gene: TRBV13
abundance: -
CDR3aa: CASSPTGVHEQYF

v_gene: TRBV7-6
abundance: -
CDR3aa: CASSSGTGQETQYF

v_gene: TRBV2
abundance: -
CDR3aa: CASSGDRGSNQPQHF

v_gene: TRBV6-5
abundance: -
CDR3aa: CASSSNWDSSYEQYF

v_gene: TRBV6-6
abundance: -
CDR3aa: CASSYSRGPNYEQYF

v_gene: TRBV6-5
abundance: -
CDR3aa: CASRSGTDYGYTF

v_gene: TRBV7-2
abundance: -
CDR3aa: CASSLRTGEDTIYF

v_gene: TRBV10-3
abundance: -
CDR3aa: CAISATSGGAGQETQYF

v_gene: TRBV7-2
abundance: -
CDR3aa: CASSPSVLAGSPNEQFF

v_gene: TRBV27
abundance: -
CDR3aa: CASSLRVNSPLHF

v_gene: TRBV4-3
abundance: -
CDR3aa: CASSQDRGLSNYGYTF

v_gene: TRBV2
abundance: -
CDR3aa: CASSPLRETQYF

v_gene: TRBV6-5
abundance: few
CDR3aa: CASKGTGRNEQFF

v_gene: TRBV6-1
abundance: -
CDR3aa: CASSVEGFYTTEAFF

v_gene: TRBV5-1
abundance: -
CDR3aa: CASSSGQGTKNIQYF

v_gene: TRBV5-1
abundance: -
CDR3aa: CASSLGQGAGGYTF

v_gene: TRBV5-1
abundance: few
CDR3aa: CASSPRWDRETYEQYF

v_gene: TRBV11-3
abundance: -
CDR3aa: CASSPGTGQETQYF

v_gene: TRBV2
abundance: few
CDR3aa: CASLLSGNIQYF

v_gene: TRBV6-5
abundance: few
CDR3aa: CASQSTGTSPLHF

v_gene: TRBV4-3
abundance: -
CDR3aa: CASSQDSVNQPQHF

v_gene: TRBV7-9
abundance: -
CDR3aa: CASSYRLSLEVYNEQFF

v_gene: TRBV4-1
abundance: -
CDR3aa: CASSRGLAGGTDTQYF

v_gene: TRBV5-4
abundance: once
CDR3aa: CASSLGTTQDTEAFF

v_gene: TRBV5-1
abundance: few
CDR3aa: CASSLDESNTEAFF

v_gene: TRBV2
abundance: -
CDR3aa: CASSEARGAGTEAFF

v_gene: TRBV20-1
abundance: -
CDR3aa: CSAVQDYEQYF

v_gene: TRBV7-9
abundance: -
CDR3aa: CASSLPITDGYTF

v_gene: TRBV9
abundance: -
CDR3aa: CASRPSGRGGYTF

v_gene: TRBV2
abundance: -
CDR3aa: CATIQDRGPEAFF

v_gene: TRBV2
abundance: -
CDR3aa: CASSTGSSYNSPLHF

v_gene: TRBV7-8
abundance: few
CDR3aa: CASSPTYQETQYF